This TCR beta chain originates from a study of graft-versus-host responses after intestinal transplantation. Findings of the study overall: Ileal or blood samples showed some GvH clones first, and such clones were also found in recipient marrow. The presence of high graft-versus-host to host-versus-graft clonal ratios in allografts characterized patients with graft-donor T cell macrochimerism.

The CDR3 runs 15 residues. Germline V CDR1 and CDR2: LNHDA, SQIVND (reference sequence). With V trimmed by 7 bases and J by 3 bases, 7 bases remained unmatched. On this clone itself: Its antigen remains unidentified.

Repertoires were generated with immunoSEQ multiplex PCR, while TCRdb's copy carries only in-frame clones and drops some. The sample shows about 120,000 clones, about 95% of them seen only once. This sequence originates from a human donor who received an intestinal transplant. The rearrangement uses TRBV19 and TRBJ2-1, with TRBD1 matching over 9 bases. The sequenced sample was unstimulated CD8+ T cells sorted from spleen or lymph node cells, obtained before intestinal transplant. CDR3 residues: CASTAGQGYYNEQFF. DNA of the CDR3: TGTGCCAGTACCGCGGGACAGGGATACTACAATGAGCAGTTCTTC.